The rows below give T cell receptor beta chains drawn from one sample of a study of identical twins. TCRdb reanalysed the 5' RACE reads using MiXCR and keeps one entry per CDR3 protein. The sample consists of some 320,000 distinct CDR3 sequences, over 9% of them appearing once. These data were also reused for a study on yellow fever vaccine responses in identical twins.

The sample taken for sequencing was CD8+ T cells sorted from blood. The receptors were gathered from a woman younger than 30 in good health. Both conserved end residues are part of each CDR3. Each record gives: V gene, J gene, clone size, D gene, CDR3 DNA, CDR3 protein. A D gene is named only where the DNA matches it firmly. Some rows mark clone size as missing; the rest say once, few, many or name a class of expanded clone.

>TRBV27|TRBJ2-1|few|TRBD2
TGTGCCAGCATGGAGACTAGCGGGAATGAGCAGTTCTTC
CASMETSGNEQFF
>TRBV13|TRBJ1-4|NA|NA
TGTGCCAGCAGCCCACGTGGGGGGCCGGGTGAAAAACTGTTTTTT
CASSPRGGPGEKLFF
>TRBV4-1|TRBJ2-7|NA|TRBD1
TGCGCCAGCAGCCAAGTTCAGGGGGCGGGTGAGCAGTACTTC
CASSQVQGAGEQYF
>TRBV5-6|TRBJ2-3|few|NA
TGTGCCAGCAGCTTGGATACGGGAAAAACAGATACGCAGTATTTT
CASSLDTGKTDTQYF
>TRBV9|TRBJ2-1|many|TRBD1
TGTGCCAGCAGCTCCTCCGGGACAGGGAGTTCCAATGAGCAGTTCTTC
CASSSSGTGSSNEQFF
>TRBV20-1|TRBJ2-2|many|NA
TGCAGTGCTAGAGTTCCGAACACCGGGGAGCTGTTTTTT
CSARVPNTGELFF
>TRBV11-2|TRBJ1-1|many|TRBD1
TGTGCCAGCAGCTTGCGAGCAGGGGGCACTGAAGCTTTCTTT
CASSLRAGGTEAFF
>TRBV15|TRBJ2-2|few|NA
TGTGCCACCAGCAGAGATGACGCCGGGGAGCTGTTTTTT
CATSRDDAGELFF
>TRBV7-9|TRBJ1-1|NA|NA
TGTGCCAGCAGCGAAGAGGGGTTGAACACTGAAGCTTTCTTT
CASSEEGLNTEAFF
>TRBV6-1|TRBJ2-5|NA|TRBD2
TGTGCCAGCGGCTTGTCTAGCGGGGGCTTGGAGACCCAGTACTTC
CASGLSSGGLETQYF
>TRBV5-6|TRBJ2-1|few|TRBD2
TGTGCCAGCAGCGAAAGTCTAGCGGTATACTACAATGAGCAGTTCTTC
CASSESLAVYYNEQFF
>TRBV5-1|TRBJ2-6|NA|NA
TGCGCCAGCAGGCTACTCGGGGCCAACGTCCTGACTTTC
CASRLLGANVLTF
>TRBV9|TRBJ2-3|NA|TRBD2
TGTGCCAGCAGCGCCGGACTAGCGGGTTTCGGAGATCGGGATACGCAGTATTTT
CASSAGLAGFGDRDTQYF
>TRBV7-9|TRBJ2-7|NA|NA
TGTGCCAGCACCGCTCCGGGGGCTCGGGTCTACGAGCAGTACTTC
CASTAPGARVYEQYF
>TRBV11-2|TRBJ2-1|few|NA
TGTGCCAGCAGCTTAAAATTATGGGACGGGTACAATGAGCAGTTCTTC
CASSLKLWDGYNEQFF
>TRBV3-1|TRBJ2-2|few|TRBD2
TGTGCCAGCAGCCAAGGGACTAGCGGGGGAAACACCGGGGAGCTGTTTTTT
CASSQGTSGGNTGELFF
>TRBV6-1|TRBJ2-7|NA|NA
TGTGCCAGCCAGGGGGGGACGGGCTCCTACGAGCAGTACTTC
CASQGGTGSYEQYF
>TRBV12-3/TRBV12-4|TRBJ2-5|NA|NA
TGTGCCAGCAGTTCAGAGGTCTCCGGCAGTCGGGAGACCCAGTACTTC
CASSSEVSGSRETQYF
>TRBV5-6|TRBJ1-5|few|NA
TGTGCCAGCAGCCTACTCGGCGCTCAGAATCAGCCCCAGCATTTT
CASSLLGAQNQPQHF
>TRBV5-6|TRBJ2-5|few|NA
TGTGCCAGCAGCTTGGGACCTTGGGAGACCCAGTACTTC
CASSLGPWETQYF
>TRBV7-8|TRBJ2-7|many|TRBD2
TGTGCCAGCAGCTTAACTCGCCTAGCGGGAGCCGAGCAGTACTTC
CASSLTRLAGAEQYF
>TRBV12-3/TRBV12-4|TRBJ2-1|many|TRBD2
TGTGCCAGCACCCCAGAAGTAGCGGGACGCAATGAGCAGTTCTTC
CASTPEVAGRNEQFF
>TRBV2|TRBJ2-5|NA|NA
TGTGCCAGCAGTGACGGCAGGGAACGGGAGACCCAGTACTTC
CASSDGRERETQYF
>TRBV4-1|TRBJ2-3|NA|TRBD2
TGCGCCAGCAGCCGTAGCGGGAGGGTGGATACGCAGTATTTT
CASSRSGRVDTQYF
>TRBV7-9|TRBJ1-6|few|NA
TGTGCCAGCAGCCCCCCAGGACAGCCCGACGAATCACCCCTCCACTTT
CASSPPGQPDESPLHF
>TRBV9|TRBJ2-7|NA|NA
TGTGCCAGCAGCGCGGGTGGGGGCGAGCAGTACTTC
CASSAGGGEQYF
>TRBV5-1|TRBJ2-3|NA|TRBD1
TGCGCCAGCAGCTTGGCTACAGGGGGCGGCACAGATACGCAGTATTTT
CASSLATGGGTDTQYF
>TRBV4-1|TRBJ2-3|few|NA
TGCGCCAGCAGCCAGCCGGGCTCCAGCACAGATACGCAGTATTTT
CASSQPGSSTDTQYF
>TRBV24-1|TRBJ2-2|many|TRBD1
TGTGCCACCAGGGGACAGGGGCCCGGGGAGCTGTTTTTT
CATRGQGPGELFF
>TRBV29-1|TRBJ1-2|few|TRBD1
TGCAGCGTTGAAGAGGGAGCCGGGACAGGTTTCGTCGGCTACACCTTC
CSVEEGAGTGFVGYTF
>TRBV27|TRBJ1-1|few|NA
TGTGCCAGCAGTACCGGGGCGAACACTGAAGCTTTCTTT
CASSTGANTEAFF
>TRBV2|TRBJ2-3|NA|NA
TGTGCCAGCATCGAAGGTCCCCATCGGTGGATGGATACAGATACGCAGTATTTT
CASIEGPHRWMDTDTQYF
>TRBV7-9|TRBJ2-1|NA|NA
TGTGCCAGCAGGCCAACTAGCTCCTACAATGAGCAGTTCTTC
CASRPTSSYNEQFF
>TRBV20-1|TRBJ2-7|few|TRBD2
TGCAGTGCCGATAGCGGACTAGCGGAGATACGAGGGCAGTACTTC
CSADSGLAEIRGQYF
>TRBV24-1|TRBJ2-3|few|TRBD2
TGTGCCACCAGTGATACCATCGACCGGGACTACACAGATACGCAGTATTTT
CATSDTIDRDYTDTQYF
>TRBV7-9|TRBJ2-6|NA|NA
TGTGCCAGCAGCTTATCGGGGACTGGTGGGGCCAACGTCCTGACTTTC
CASSLSGTGGANVLTF
>TRBV11-2|TRBJ2-1|NA|NA
TGTGCCAGCAGGGCTGATAGCCTCAATGAGCAGTTCTTC
CASRADSLNEQFF
>TRBV7-8|TRBJ2-1|few|TRBD2
TGTGCCAGCAGCTTAGGGAGCGGGGGTATCTACAATGAGCAGTTCTTC
CASSLGSGGIYNEQFF
>TRBV20-1|TRBJ2-7|few|TRBD1
TGCAGTGCCACGTCAGACAGGGACCTCCTCTACGAGCAGTACTTC
CSATSDRDLLYEQYF
>TRBV7-9|TRBJ2-7|NA|NA
TGTGCCAGCAACACCGGGCCCACTCACGAGCAGTACTTC
CASNTGPTHEQYF
>TRBV12-3/TRBV12-4|TRBJ1-2|few|NA
TGTGCCAGCAGAGCCCCTGGGGGAGGGTATGGCTACACCTTC
CASRAPGGGYGYTF
>TRBV29-1|TRBJ2-7|NA|NA
TGCAGCGCCGTTGGGTACGAGCAGTACTTC
CSAVGYEQYF
>TRBV29-1|TRBJ2-4|many|TRBD2
TGCAGCGTTGAAGAGGGAGGGGCCAAAAACATTCAGTACTTC
CSVEEGGAKNIQYF
>TRBV6-2/TRBV6-3|TRBJ1-5|few|NA
TGTGCCAGCAGTTACGCAGGGACCAATCAGCCCCAGCATTTT
CASSYAGTNQPQHF
>TRBV7-6|TRBJ2-7|NA|TRBD1
TGTGCCAGCAGCACCGGGACAGGGGACGAGCAGTACTTC
CASSTGTGDEQYF
>TRBV27|TRBJ1-4|few|TRBD1
TGTGCCAGCAGTCCAGGACAGGCCTTTCTCGAACTGTTTTTT
CASSPGQAFLELFF
>TRBV20-1|TRBJ1-4|many|NA
TGCAGTGCCACCCGGGGCCCCTATGAAAAACTGTTTTTT
CSATRGPYEKLFF
>TRBV6-1|TRBJ2-5|few|NA
TGTGCCAGCAGGGAACACGGACAAGAGACCCAGTACTTC
CASREHGQETQYF